These 13 T cell receptor beta chains were sequenced from one sample in a study of human T cells and chemical hapten exposure (dated by TCRdb to the early 2020s). Library preparation employed RACE. Sequencing relied on a NextSeq 500. TCRdb reran the public reads through fastp at Q25 and MiXCR, keeping productive beta chains. Every distinct CDR3 protein forms one entry, paired with its most common genes and DNA. The sample contains some 87,000 distinct CDR3 sequences, under 13% of them found a single time. The ten biggest clones cover around 1.5% of the sample. The sample's time point label is to be understood as: patch test 1, 2 weeks after DPC sensitization. Per the publication, the treatment or condition label means: therapeutic diphenylcyclopropenone sensitization with weekly scalp DPC. Sequenced material: whole blood, taken in connection with sensitization to the hapten diphenylcyclopropenone (DPC). These receptors were collected from a woman in her 50s with alopecia areata. Some clones in this sample may be carry-over from other donors' samples.

The V call is TRBV6-5, the J call TRBJ2-1; D is possibly TRBD1 (6 bases). Per the germline V gene, CDR1 is MNHEY and CDR2 is SVGAGI. The CDR3 has 17 amino acids. Trimming stripped 2 bases from V and 10 bases from J, with 24 bases between. The CDR3 protein is CASSYLAQGTGTGEQFF. In DNA, the CDR3 is TGTGCCAGCAGTTACCTCGCTCAGGGTACAGGGACGGGCGAGCAGTTCTTC.

The genes are TRBV7-6 and TRBJ2-1; D gene ambiguous. V was cut by 1 base and J by 8 bases, with 9 bases left in between. The CDR3 extends over 13 amino acids. Looked up from germline, CDR1 is SGHVS and CDR2 is FNYEAQ. The CDR3 sequence is CASSLVPSDEQFF. For the CDR3, the DNA is TGTGCCAGCAGCTTAGTTCCGTCCGATGAGCAGTTCTTC.

This clonotype was picked up a small number of times. CDR3 nucleotide sequence: TGCGCCAGCAGCCAAGGAGTCGCCCGCTACCCGAACACCGGGGAGCTGTTTTTT. Translation gives CASSQGVARYPNTGELFF. The chain carries TRBV4-3 and TRBJ2-2; no clear D. CDR1 is LGHNA and CDR2 is YSLEER in the germline V gene. The CDR3 covers 18 residues. V lost 1 base and J lost 0, with 15 bases in between.

CDR3 sequence reads: CASSKRRGAETQYF. The CDR3 DNA is TGTGCCAGTAGCAAAAGAAGGGGCGCAGAGACCCAGTACTTC. The V call is TRBV19, the J call TRBJ2-5; the D gene is possibly TRBD1 (5 bases). Looked up from germline, CDR1 is LNHDA and CDR2 is SQIVND (reference sequence). V lost 6 bases to trimming and J lost 4 bases, with 15 bases between them. CDR3 length: 14 residues.

The chain joins TRBV4-3 to TRBJ2-7, with D perhaps TRBD2 (5 bases). This CDR3 has 14 amino acids. V was shortened by 4 bases and J by 5 bases, with 15 bases between the two germline ends. Germline V lookup: CDR1 LGHNA, CDR2 YSLEER. CDR3 sequence reads: CASSLQRVGDEQYF. DNA of the CDR3: TGCGCCAGCAGCCTCCAGAGGGTCGGGGACGAGCAGTACTTC.

This clonotype was detected a few times. This chain links TRBV7-6 with TRBJ2-7; a weak D match, TRBD1 (5 bases). V lost 2 bases, J lost 3 bases, and 11 bases lay in between. Germline V gene lookup returns CDR1 SGHVS and CDR2 FNYEAQ. This CDR3 is built from 14 residues. CDR3: CASSLTGLNYEQYF. The DNA of the CDR3 is TGTGCCAGCAGCTTAACAGGCCTGAACTACGAGCAGTACTTC. The full variable domain, with the rest looked up from reference TRBV7-6 and TRBJ2-7, is GAGVSQSPRYKVTKRGQDVALRCDPISGHVSLYWYRQALGQGPEFLTYFNYEAQQDKSGLPNDRFSAERPEGSISTLTIQRTEQRDSAMYRCASSLTGLNYEQYFGPGTRLTVT.

This sequence joins TRBV12-3 or TRBV12-4 and TRBJ1-5; D ambiguous. V dropped 6 bases and J dropped 3 bases, with 12 bases sitting between them. The CDR3 extends over 14 amino acids. CDR3 protein: CASSPTGFNQPQHF. CDR3 nucleotides: TGTGCCAGCAGCCCAACCGGGTTCAATCAGCCCCAGCATTTT.

This clonotype appeared many times. The chain recombines TRBV5-1 with TRBJ2-7, with TRBD2 as a possible D gene (5 bases). Trimming pared 5 bases from V and 7 bases from J, leaving 13 bases between. Germline CDR1 and CDR2: SGHRS and YFSETQ. CDR3 length: 12 residues. CDR3 sequence: CASSEGGGEQYF. The CDR3 DNA reads as TGCGCCAGCAGTGAGGGCGGAGGTGAGCAGTACTTC.

This clonotype was seen a handful of times. The chain links TRBV7-2 to TRBJ2-5, with D maybe TRBD1 (6 bases). The CDR3 contains 15 residues. V shed 1 base and J shed 7 bases, with 16 bases lying between them. CDR1 is SGHTA, CDR2 FQGNSA, per germline. The CDR3 coding sequence is TGTGCCAGCAGCTTAGACGGACAGCCTGCAAGGACCCAGTACTTC. It translates to CASSLDGQPARTQYF.

At least ten counts were recorded for this clonotype. This sequence joins TRBV11-2 and TRBJ2-3; D call uncertain. Deletions cut 1 base from V and 4 bases from J, with 12 bases between. Germline CDR1 and CDR2: SGHAT and FQNNGV. This CDR3 has 15 residues. CDR3 in amino acids: CASSLVGSPPDTQYF. CDR3 nucleotides: TGTGCCAGCAGCTTAGTAGGTAGCCCCCCAGATACGCAGTATTTT.

The sample holds a few counts of this clonotype. The chain has TRBV19 and TRBJ2-3, with 11 bases identical to TRBD2. The CDR3 is 16 residues long. V lost 4 bases to trimming and J lost 3 bases; unmatched junction nucleotides: 6. The germline CDR1 and CDR2 sequences are LNHDA and SQIVND (reference sequence). In DNA form, the CDR3 reads TGTGCCAGTAGTACCCCGGGACTAGCGGCAACAGATACGCAGTATTTT. Encoded protein: CASSTPGLAATDTQYF.

The V and J genes are TRBV29-1 and TRBJ2-1, with D maybe TRBD2 (5 bases). The V end was cut by 0 bases, the J end by 10 bases, with 16 bases between. Germline V gene lookup returns CDR1 SQVTM and CDR2 ANQGSEA. The CDR3 sequence is 14 residues long. As DNA, the CDR3 is TGCAGCGTTGAAGATGAGGGTAGCCCCGAGGAGCAGTTCTTC. Its translation: CSVEDEGSPEEQFF.

This clonotype was seen only a few times. The genes are TRBV29-1 and TRBJ1-1; no reliable D call. The CDR3 covers 14 residues. Trimming left V 2 bases short and J 1 base short, with 11 bases between. Germline CDR1 and CDR2: SQVTM and ANQGSEA. CDR3 loop: CSVESASGNTEAFF. DNA of the CDR3: TGCAGCGTTGAATCGGCTTCGGGGAACACTGAAGCTTTCTTT.